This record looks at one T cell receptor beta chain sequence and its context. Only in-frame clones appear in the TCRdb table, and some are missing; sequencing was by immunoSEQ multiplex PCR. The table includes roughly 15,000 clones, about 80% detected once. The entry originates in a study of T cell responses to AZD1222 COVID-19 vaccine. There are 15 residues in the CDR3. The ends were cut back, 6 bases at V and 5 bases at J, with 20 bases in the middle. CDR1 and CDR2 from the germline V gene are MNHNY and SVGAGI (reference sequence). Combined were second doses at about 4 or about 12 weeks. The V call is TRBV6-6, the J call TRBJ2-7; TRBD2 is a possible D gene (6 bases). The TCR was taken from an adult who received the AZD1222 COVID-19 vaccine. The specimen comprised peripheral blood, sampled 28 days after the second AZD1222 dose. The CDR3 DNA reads TGTGCCAGCAGGCCCCCCAGGAGGGTGGTAGACGAGCAGTACTTC. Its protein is CASRPPRRVVDEQYF.